This T cell receptor (beta chain) is drawn from a study of blood T cell repertoires in COVID-19 (dated by TCRdb to 2018 to 2021). A note on the overall study: Collaborator samples came from the United States, Italy and Spain and covered acute and convalescent phases of COVID-19. The prospective study material was composed of cDNA or gDNA derived from T cells, B-cell-depleted T cells, or PBMCs. A freely available public database, intended as a resource for researchers studying the immune response to SARS-CoV-2, is where the repertoires were released. Sample metadata almost always included a de-identified subject ID, COVID-19 status, age in years and sex. Samples were obtained from the ongoing ImmuneRACE study (first 160 participants) and from approximately 1,200 subjects provided by 6 global collaborators. Subjects who had been exposed to COVID-19, were actively infected with it, or had recovered from it provided the deeply sampled blood TCRbeta repertoires that made up the dataset. Where HLA class I and class II types were available, the types were taken from metadata supplied by the sample provider, not from assay-based typing. The full study reports these points: The amount of clinical and demographic metadata varied by source and participant and was provided uncurated.

Each collaborating institution followed its own protocols to collect whole blood in K2EDTA tubes. For TCRbeta analysis, collaborators shipped samples as frozen whole blood, isolated PBMCs, or DNA extracted from either of those sample types. The immunoSEQ Assay, a bias-controlled multiplex PCR, was used to amplify TCRbeta CDR3 regions from genomic DNA. In the source study's methods: Nucleated cell counts per sample were estimated from amplification of reference gene primers within the assay. To quantify the absolute abundance of each unique TCRbeta CDR3 rearrangement, sequence reads were collapsed and filtered. For each sample, productive Simpson clonality was calculated as the square root of Simpson's diversity index over productive rearrangements. TCRdb retrieved this table from immuneACCESS and kept in-frame rearrangements only. Not all clones are present; in checked studies, unresolved V genes account for under half, and no reason is known for the remainder. Clone size and the V and J calls come from that table; the DNA yielded D and trimming. This sample holds approximately 290,000 clones; about 89% were observed only once. In total, the top ten clones hold 0.75% to 0.9% of the sample.

The germline V gene provides CDR1 KGHSH and CDR2 LQKENI. V gives up 2 bases and J gives up 7 bases, and the segment between their germline ends measures 9 bases. There are 13 amino acids in the CDR3, from cysteine to phenylalanine inclusive. Here the CDR3 DNA is all that survives: 39 bases in frame from base 1. As regards this clone: The target of this receptor is not known. Base qualities are not at hand, and no much larger clone is one base apart.

The receptor chain draws on TRBV18 and TRBJ1-3; the D segment cannot be called with confidence. The sequence was obtained from a young man with acute or convalescent COVID-19. The sample consisted of peripheral blood. CDR3 loop: CASSPGSGNTIYF. The base sequence is TGTGCCAGCTCACCAGGAAGCGGGAACACCATATATTTT. The CDR3, completed at both ends by the reference TRBV18 and TRBJ1-3 genes, gives the full variable domain NAGVMQNPRHLVRRRGQEARLRCSPMKGHSHVYWYRQLPEEGLKFMVYLQKENIIDESGMPKERFSAEFPKEGPSILRIQQVVRGDSAAYFCASSPGSGNTIYFGEGSWLTVV.